Sequencing of this TCR beta chain was carried out in a study of T cell responses to AZD1222 COVID-19 vaccine. Assay: immunoSEQ multiplex PCR; the TCRdb copy retains only in-frame clones and omits some. The data hold approximately 130,000 clones, with 70% to 90% observed a single time. This clone has more than one count but fewer than ten. The germline gene is not matched at one end of the junction; a read error may be the cause. CDR3 size: 15 residues. The V gene's germline CDR1 is SSHAT and CDR2 FNYEAQ (reference sequence). Material: peripheral blood, obtained 28 days after the second AZD1222 dose. The TCR sequence derives from an adult who received the AZD1222 COVID-19 vaccine. The chain combines TRBV7-7 with TRBJ1-6, with D maybe TRBD1 (5 bases). In DNA form, the CDR3 reads TGTGCTAGCAGCTTGAAGGGACGAAAGAATTCACCCCTCCACTTT. This sequence encodes CASSLKGRKNSPLHF.